This T cell receptor beta chain is from a study of human T cells and chemical hapten exposure. At the level of the study: Readings were taken at 6 days from patch tests that had applied 0.01% DPC to the upper back.

V dropped 5 bases and J dropped 0 bases, with 9 bases sitting between them. Looked up from germline, CDR1 is SGHDT and CDR2 is YYEEEE. The CDR3 extends over 15 amino acids. Time point reported: pre-sensitization, week 0. Treatment noted: therapeutic diphenylcyclopropenone sensitization with weekly scalp DPC. Total RNA was isolated from whole blood that had not been fractionated. Study-level findings and limits: TCRs above 1 in 1000 frequency stayed constant with DPC sensitization. The formation of large CDR3 similarity clusters by expanded TCRs significantly exceeded that of controls.

TCRdb processed the RACE reads anew with MiXCR; each CDR3 protein has one entry. This table holds 250,000 or so distinct CDR3 sequences, approximately 8.6% found once. This clonotype was seen ten or more times. Its antigen is as yet unknown. The source is a woman between 40 and 50 years old with alopecia areata. Some clones in this sample may be carry-over from other donors' samples. The sequencing used whole blood, collected in connection with sensitization to the hapten diphenylcyclopropenone (DPC). The genes are TRBV5-6 and TRBJ2-6; maybe TRBD2 (5 bases). This CDR3 is CASRTGISGANVLTF. In DNA form, the CDR3 reads TGTGCCAGCAGAACGGGGATCTCTGGGGCCAACGTCCTGACTTTC. The variable domain in full, completed from reference TRBV5-6 and TRBJ2-6, reads DAGVTQSPTHLIKTRGQQVTLRCSPKSGHDTVSWYQQALGQGPQFIFQYYEEEERQRGNFPDRFSGHQFPNYSSELNVNALLLGDSALYLCASRTGISGANVLTFGAGSRLTVL.